This entry lists 8 T cell receptor beta chains sequenced from one sample in a study of blood T cell repertoires in COVID-19. Sequenced by immunoSEQ multiplex PCR; TCRdb stores in-frame clones only, minus some. The sample lists about 280,000 clones; 85% were seen once. Sequencing input: PBMCs or T cells enriched from blood (not recorded which). The receptors derive from a woman aged 50 to 60 who had recovered from COVID-19.

The chain couples TRBV7-3 to TRBJ2-2; TRBD2 aligns across 9 bases. CDR3 length: 19 residues. The trim removed 2 bases at V and 1 base at J, leaving 11 bases unmatched. In germline, CDR1 is SGHTA, CDR2 FQGTGA. The CDR3 protein is CASSLRLGAGGENTGELFF. CDR3 in DNA: TGTGCCAGCAGCTTACGGTTGGGAGCGGGGGGCGAGAACACCGGGGAGCTGTTTTTT.

The chain links TRBV30 to TRBJ2-3; 8 nucleotides line up with TRBD2. The CDR3 length is 15 residues. CDR1 and CDR2 (germline): GTSNPN, SVGIG (reference sequence). With 3 bases clipped from V and 4 bases from J, the junction kept 9 bases outside the gene matches. CDR3 loop: CAWSPGGPGADTQYF. CDR3 nucleotide sequence: TGTGCCTGGAGCCCGGGGGGGCCCGGGGCAGATACGCAGTATTTT.

The genes are TRBV3-1 (or the pseudogene TRBV3-2) and TRBJ2-1, with 8 bases matching TRBD2. Germline trimming cut 7 bases from V and 7 bases from J; bases unmatched to any gene: 9. Germline V lookup: CDR1 LGHDT, CDR2 YNNKEL (reference sequence). The CDR3 is 14 amino acids. For the CDR3, the DNA is TGTGCCAGCACGGGCGGGAGGTCGGGAAATGAGCAGTTCTTC. This translates into CASTGGRSGNEQFF.

V is TRBV7-3 and J is TRBJ1-6, with 11 bases lining up with TRBD1. The V gene end was trimmed by 1 base and the J gene end by 6 bases; junction bases not matched to a gene: 14. CDR3 length: 20 residues. In germline, CDR1 is SGHTA, CDR2 FQGTGA. CDR3 protein: CASSLKVPLDRGLGNSPLHF. CDR3 sequence (DNA): TGTGCCAGCAGCTTAAAAGTTCCGCTGGACAGGGGGCTTGGTAATTCACCCCTCCACTTT.

The rearrangement joins TRBV30 to TRBJ1-1; a weak D match, TRBD1 (5 bases). The CDR3 length is 16 residues. Trimming took off 0 bases at V and 7 bases at J, with 21 bases between the two ends. Germline V gene sequence: CDR1 GTSNPN, CDR2 SVGIG (reference sequence). CDR3 DNA: TGTGCCTGGAGTGTACCTGGTTTGGGCAGGGTTGTTGAAGCTTTCTTT. It yields the protein CAWSVPGLGRVVEAFF.

A single count supports this clone. V and J are TRBV7-8 and TRBJ2-1; D is perhaps TRBD2 (6 bases). Germline V CDR1 and CDR2: SGHVS, FQNEAQ. V shed 1 base and J shed 4 bases, with 20 bases lying between them. The CDR3 totals 18 residues. The chain's CDR3 is CASSLEGSGLADYNEQFF. As DNA, the CDR3 is TGTGCCAGCAGCTTAGAAGGTTCGGGACTCGCTGATTACAATGAGCAGTTCTTC.

The chain combines TRBV24-1 with TRBJ2-2; D gene uncertain. The V end was cut by 6 bases, the J end by 4 bases, with 8 bases between. This CDR3 comprises 13 residues. CDR1 is KGHDR and CDR2 is SFDVKD in the germline V gene. CDR3 DNA sequence: TGTGCCACCAGTCGAAGCATCACCGGGGAGCTGTTTTTT. Amino acids: CATSRSITGELFF.

The J gene is TRBJ1-3, the V gene TRBV6-6; 7 positions match TRBD1. This CDR3 is 15 amino acids long. CDR1 MNHNY and CDR2 SVGAGI come from the germline V gene (reference sequence). After removal of 5 bases from V and 1 base from J, the junction contained 5 bases not matched to a gene. CDR3 region: CASSISTGSGNTIYF. The CDR3 nucleotides are TGTGCCAGCAGTATATCGACAGGGTCTGGAAACACCATATATTTT.